Listed here are 18 T cell receptor beta chains from one sample, sequenced in a study of T cell clonotyping in hematopoietic cell transplantation. Profiled with immunoSEQ multiplex PCR; TCRdb holds only in-frame clones, not every one. The sample contains 4,000 or so clones, more than 75% of which appear only once. Material: peripheral blood mononuclear cells, obtained 100 days after allogeneic stem cell transplant. Receptors originate from a male patient aged 50 to 60 who had an allogeneic stem cell transplant from an unrelated donor, so the T cells may come from the graft donor. Some clones in this sample may be carry-over from other donors' samples.

V gene TRBV5-1 combines with J gene TRBJ2-7, with 7 bases lining up with TRBD2. Per the germline V gene, CDR1 is SGHRS and CDR2 is YFSETQ. The CDR3 consists of 15 residues. The V segment lost 2 bases and the J segment 1 base; nucleotides outside the gene matches: 6. This chain's CDR3 is CASSFQRDPSYEQYF. The CDR3 bases are TGCGCCAGCAGCTTTCAGCGGGACCCGTCCTACGAGCAGTACTTC. The whole variable domain, filled in from reference TRBV5-1 and TRBJ2-7, reads KAGVTQTPRYLIKTRGQQVTLSCSPISGHRSVSWYQQTPGQGLQFLFEYFSETQRNKGNFPGRFSGRQFSNSRSEMNVSTLELGDSALYLCASSFQRDPSYEQYFGPGTRLTVT.

The chain couples TRBV28 to TRBJ2-3; D is undetermined. Trimming stripped 1 base from V and 2 bases from J, with 7 bases between. The CDR3 contains 14 residues. CDR1 and CDR2 from the germline V gene are MDHEN and SYDVKM. CDR3 residues: CASSLFPLTDTQYF. The CDR3 DNA sequence: TGTGCCAGCAGTTTATTTCCCCTCACAGATACGCAGTATTTT.

The chain joins TRBV2 to TRBJ2-3; the D call may be TRBD1 or TRBD2 (5 bases each). CDR1 SNHLY and CDR2 FYNNEI come from the germline V gene. The CDR3 length is 17 residues. V was cut by 1 base and J by 6 bases, with 20 bases left in between. The DNA for the CDR3 is TGTGCCAGCAGTGAAGGCACCACTAGGGGTGTCACCGATACGCAGTATTTT. Translated: CASSEGTTRGVTDTQYF.

The V gene is TRBV6-1, the J gene TRBJ1-2; 8 bases map to TRBD1. The trim removed 2 bases at V and 4 bases at J, leaving 9 bases unmatched. The CDR3 runs to 16 residues. Per germline, CDR1 MNHNS and CDR2 SASEGT. The CDR3 region has the DNA TGTGCCAGCAGTGAACCCGACAGGGGTATAACCTATGGCTACACCTTC. Translating it yields CASSEPDRGITYGYTF.

The genes are TRBV7-8 and TRBJ2-3; 14 positions match TRBD2. J gave up 7 bases and V 4 bases, and 7 bases lay outside the gene matches. Germline CDR1 is SGHVS and CDR2 is FQNEAQ. This CDR3 contains 16 residues. This CDR3 is CASSWGLAGEAHTQYF. In DNA, the CDR3 is TGTGCCAGCAGCTGGGGACTAGCGGGGGAGGCGCATACGCAGTATTTT.

This clone has just a few counts. DNA of the CDR3: TGTGCCAGCAGTTCCATGGCAGGGCCCGGCTACACCTTC. Translation gives CASSSMAGPGYTF. This chain uses TRBV27 with TRBJ1-2; D perhaps matches TRBD1 (5 bases). This CDR3 contains 13 residues. V gave up 4 bases and J gave up 8 bases, with 14 bases separating them. Germline V CDR1 and CDR2: MNHEY, SMNVEV (reference sequence).

In its sample, this clone was seen once. V gene TRBV2 combines with J gene TRBJ1-4; maybe TRBD1 (5 bases). The CDR3 spans 15 residues. Between the trimmed V and J ends, which lost 4 bases and 9 bases, there was a span of 18 bases. CDR1 is SNHLY, CDR2 FYNNEI, per germline. The DNA for the CDR3 is TGTGCCAGCAGTGTTTACTCGGGGGGTTTGCAAAAACTGTTTTTT. Its protein is CASSVYSGGLQKLFF.

This clone was seen only a few times. V usage is TRBV7-3 and J usage is TRBJ1-2; 7 bases align to TRBD1. Germline CDR1 SGHTA, CDR2 FQGTGA. CDR3 size: 17 residues. V shed 5 bases and J 4 bases; nucleotides not matched to a gene: 16. Here the CDR3 reads CASSPTDRAAGIYGYTF. CDR3 DNA: TGTGCCAGCAGCCCAACCGACAGGGCGGCAGGGATCTATGGCTACACCTTC.

This chain joins TRBV27 and TRBJ2-3; TRBD2 agrees at 7 bases. Per the germline V gene, CDR1 is MNHEY and CDR2 is SMNVEV (reference sequence). V trimming: 5 bases; J trimming: 1 base; junction bases outside the gene matches: 6. The CDR3 covers 15 residues. The CDR3 sequence is CASSPLAGGTDTQYF. In nucleotides, the CDR3 is TGTGCCAGCAGTCCGCTCGCGGGGGGCACAGATACGCAGTATTTT.

The CDR3 coding sequence is TGTGCCAGCAGCTTAGGCCTAGCGGGCCAAGAGACCCAGTACTTC. Translation: CASSLGLAGQETQYF. The chain employs TRBV7-9 and TRBJ2-5; 8 bases are a match to TRBD2. CDR1 is SEHNR and CDR2 is FQNEAQ in the germline V gene (reference sequence). The CDR3 has 15 residues. V was pared by 1 base and J by 1 base, with 2 bases of the junction left unmatched.

This clone was counted once. This sequence joins TRBV6-1 and TRBJ1-6; the D is unclear. V lost 3 bases and J 4 bases, leaving 1 base between the germline ends. Germline assignment: CDR1 MNHNS and CDR2 SASEGT. The CDR3 is made up of 12 amino acids. The DNA for the CDR3 is TGTGCCAGCAGTGAGTATAATTCACCCCTCCACTTT. Translating gives CASSEYNSPLHF.

This rearrangement joins TRBV10-3 to TRBJ1-6, with 8 positions matching TRBD1. V trimming: 6 bases; J trimming: 1 base; junction bases outside the gene matches: 8. The CDR3 contains 17 residues. CDR1 and CDR2 from the germline V gene are ENHRY and SYGVKD. The CDR3 DNA sequence: TGTGCCATCAGGACAGGGGAAAGGGGGTCCTATAATTCACCCCTCCACTTT. Its translation is CAIRTGERGSYNSPLHF.

The DNA of the CDR3 is TGCGCCAGCAGCCAAGATCTTGTTCAGGGGGCGCAATCTTTCGCCAAAAACATTCAGTACTTC. It encodes CASSQDLVQGAQSFAKNIQYF. The chain has TRBV4-1 and TRBJ2-4, with 8 positions matching TRBD1. The CDR3 length is 21 residues. V lost 0 bases to trimming and J lost 1 base; unmatched junction nucleotides: 17. Looked up from germline, CDR1 is MGHRA and CDR2 is YSYEKL.

This chain connects TRBV6-5 to TRBJ1-2, with D tentatively TRBD1 (6 bases). V lost 4 bases to trimming and J lost 3 bases, with 15 bases between them. CDR1 is MNHEY and CDR2 is SVGAGI in the germline V gene. The CDR3 runs 15 residues. The CDR3 loop reads CASSSTGIGDYGYTF. CDR3 bases: TGTGCCAGCAGTTCAACAGGGATAGGCGACTATGGCTACACCTTC.

About this clone itself: One end of the junction fails to match germline, which may point to a read error. This CDR3 reads CASIEINSPLHF. CDR3 coding DNA: TGTGCCAGCATTGAAATTAATTCACCCCTCCACTTT. The chain joins TRBV2 to TRBJ1-6, with no clear D. The length of the CDR3 is 12 residues. Per germline, CDR1 SNHLY and CDR2 FYNNEI.

This clone appeared once. V usage is TRBV27 and J usage is TRBJ2-7; D is ambiguous. The CDR3 is 13 amino acids. Germline loops: CDR1 MNHEY, CDR2 SMNVEV (reference sequence). Here the CDR3 reads CVTRGPGHHEQYF. The CDR3 DNA follows: TGTGTCACGCGCGGCCCCGGTCACCACGAGCAGTACTTC.

The chain is built from TRBV5-4 and TRBJ2-1; the match to TRBD2 covers 11 bases. The CDR3 spans 15 residues. Trimming at V came to 4 bases and at J to 4 bases, leaving 4 bases not matched to a gene. Germline lookup yields CDR1 SGHNT and CDR2 YYREEE (reference sequence). The CDR3 spells CASSGGLAEYNEQFF. The CDR3 DNA reads as TGTGCCAGCAGCGGGGGACTAGCGGAGTACAATGAGCAGTTCTTC.

V and J are TRBV9 and TRBJ2-7; D is tentatively TRBD1 or TRBD2 (5 bases each). The germline gives CDR1 SGDLS, CDR2 YYNGEE. CDR3 length: 14 amino acids. V was cut by 3 bases and J by 3 bases, with 13 bases left in between. CDR3 nucleotides: TGTGCCAGCAGCGCTCGGGACCTAGACTACGAGCAGTACTTC. Amino acid sequence: CASSARDLDYEQYF.